Sequencing of this T cell receptor beta chain was carried out in a study of T cell changes during pregnancy in multiple sclerosis. Libraries were prepared by immunoSEQ multiplex PCR; TCRdb keeps only in-frame clonotypes and omits some of them. The sample carries some 80,000 clones, 90% to 95% recorded once. J gave up 1 base and V 7 bases, and 15 bases lay outside the gene matches. There are 18 residues in the CDR3. Germline CDR1 is MNHEY and CDR2 is SMNVEV (reference sequence). The chain combines TRBV27 with TRBJ2-7; TRBD2 agrees at 11 bases. The sequence was collected from a female donor with multiple sclerosis, enrolled in a pregnancy study. Here the sequenced sample was peripheral blood, taken in the second trimester of pregnancy. The CDR3 spells CASTPRPLAGGRSYEQYF. The DNA of the CDR3 is TGTGCCAGCACCCCCAGGCCCCTAGCGGGAGGTAGGTCCTACGAGCAGTACTTC.